Included here is one TCR beta chain sequence, with context. The sample belongs to a study of blood T cell repertoires in COVID-19. Trimming stripped 6 bases from V and 5 bases from J, with 14 bases between. The CDR3 has 14 residues. Germline V gives CDR1 MNHEY, CDR2 SMNVEV (reference sequence). Data came from immunoSEQ multiplex PCR; TCRdb stores just in-frame clones and leaves some out. Among approximately 360,000 clones listed, 90% were seen once. Sample: peripheral blood. The V and J genes are TRBV27 and TRBJ1-5, with D perhaps TRBD1 (5 bases). The sequence derives from a man aged 18-30 years with active or convalescent COVID-19. CDR3 loop: CASRFGHPDQPQHF. The CDR3 DNA reads TGTGCCAGCAGGTTCGGACACCCCGATCAGCCCCAGCATTTT.